This T cell receptor (beta chain) was retrieved from a study of T cell responses to AZD1222 COVID-19 vaccine. This clone was seen a single time. Its cognate antigen is unknown. Study results and caveats: Possibly, clonal diversity was underestimated; donors were largely white British and included more females. Close to half of all spike-specific TCRs reportedly target regions of the variants that are unmutated. Increases in Spike-specific TCR breadth and depth were seen after two AZD1222 doses. AZD1222 recipients seropositive at baseline numbered only 6 or 7.

Using immunoSEQ multiplex PCR, the repertoire was profiled, and TCRdb retains in-frame clones only, with some absent. Of more than 100,000 clones in the sample, about 90% are singletons; the top ten hold 20% to 25%. Sequencing used peripheral blood, obtained on day 0 of AZD1222 vaccination. The clonotype originates from an adult in good health.

The CDR3 protein is CAWSENRGLKNEKLFF. CDR3 coding DNA: TGTGCCTGGAGTGAGAACAGGGGGCTTAAAAATGAAAAACTGTTTTTT. J is TRBJ1-4 and V is TRBV30; TRBD1 matches at 9 bases. Germline values: CDR1 GTSNPN, CDR2 SVGIG (reference sequence). The V segment lost 1 base and the J segment 5 bases; nucleotides outside the gene matches: 8. This CDR3 is built from 16 residues. Full variable domain (missing parts from reference TRBV30 and TRBJ1-4): SQTIHQWPATLVQPVGSPLSLECTVEGTSNPNLYWYRQAAGRGLQLLFYSVGIGQISSEVPQNLSASRPQDRQFILSSKKLLLSDSGFYLCAWSENRGLKNEKLFFGSGTQLSVL.